A single sample gave rise to the 32 T cell receptor beta chains below, sequenced in a study of blood T cell repertoires in COVID-19. Some clones are missing from TCRdb's copy, which holds only in-frame ones; the method was immunoSEQ multiplex PCR. The sample contains about 220,000 clones, around 85% of which appear only once. Specimen: PBMCs or T cells enriched from blood (not recorded which). Source of these receptors: a woman in her thirties or forties with acute COVID-19.

V usage is TRBV11-3 and J usage is TRBJ2-1, with 9 bases lining up with TRBD2. This CDR3 has 16 amino acids. The germline gives CDR1 SGHNT, CDR2 YENEEA. Trimming removed 2 bases from V and 5 bases from J; junction bases left unmatched: 7. The CDR3 spells CASSLSSGSPDNEQFF. The CDR3 DNA reads as TGTGCCAGCAGCTTAAGTAGCGGGAGTCCTGACAATGAGCAGTTCTTC. The full variable domain, rest sourced from reference TRBV11-3 and TRBJ2-1, is EAGVVQSPRYKIIEKKQPVAFWCNPISGHNTLYWYLQNLGQGPELLIRYENEEAVDDSQLPKDRFSAERLKGVDSTLKIQPAELGDSAVYLCASSLSSGSPDNEQFFGPGTRLTVL.

The chain employs TRBV9 and TRBJ2-3; 11 bases align to TRBD2. The germline V gene has CDR1 SGDLS and CDR2 YYNGEE. V shed 0 bases, J shed 3 bases, and the junction held 21 bases outside the gene matches. This CDR3 comprises 22 residues. In nucleotides, the CDR3 is TGTGCCAGCAGCGTAGGGGGCGGGCTTCGTAGCGGGAGGGCCAGTCCGACAGATACGCAGTATTTT. Translating it yields CASSVGGGLRSGRASPTDTQYF.

This clone has more than one count but fewer than ten. This rearrangement joins TRBV24-1 to TRBJ1-1; no reliable D call. Germline CDR1 reads KGHDR; CDR2 reads SFDVKD. CDR3 size: 14 residues. The V end was cut by 9 bases, the J end by 1 base, with 14 bases between. The CDR3 reads CATQSGPGNTEAFF. The CDR3 nucleotides are TGTGCCACCCAGAGTGGGCCTGGGAACACTGAAGCTTTCTTT.

The chain employs TRBV3-1 (or the pseudogene TRBV3-2) and TRBJ1-2, with D perhaps matching TRBD1 (6 bases). V lost 0 bases, J lost 0 bases, and 20 bases lay in between. CDR3 size: 19 residues. Per germline, CDR1 LGHDT and CDR2 YNNKEL (reference sequence). The CDR3 nucleotides read TGTGCCAGCAGCCAAGATTTGGGTTTTGGACAGAGAGCTAACTATGGCTACACCTTC. It yields the protein CASSQDLGFGQRANYGYTF.

The chain links TRBV30 to TRBJ1-4, with a possible D match to TRBD1 (5 bases). CDR1 and CDR2 from the germline V gene are GTSNPN and SVGIG (reference sequence). Trimming removed 4 bases at V and 4 bases at J, with 25 bases between. CDR3 length: 18 amino acids. For the CDR3, the DNA is TGTGCCTGGAAACAGACCGGACTAGCGGGGGTCTTTAATGAAAAACTGTTTTTT. Residues: CAWKQTGLAGVFNEKLFF.

This chain links TRBV7-3 with TRBJ2-1, with 7 bases lining up with TRBD1. V lost 5 bases to trimming and J lost 7 bases; unmatched junction nucleotides: 11. CDR3 length: 15 amino acids. Germline CDR1 and CDR2: SGHTA and FQGTGA. CDR3 nucleotides: TGTGCCAGCAGCCCCAACAGGGGAACGCGGAATGAGCAGTTCTTC. It codes for CASSPNRGTRNEQFF.

The chain uses TRBV29-1 and TRBJ2-5, with D possibly TRBD1 on 6 matching bases. V gave up 7 bases and J gave up 10 bases, with 16 bases separating them. The CDR3 is 11 amino acids. The germline gives CDR1 SQVTM, CDR2 ANQGSEA. The DNA of the CDR3 is TGCAGCGCCGCCCCCGGGACACTCCAGTACTTC. Translated: CSAAPGTLQYF.

The chain combines TRBV10-1 with TRBJ2-5; a weak D match, TRBD2 (6 bases). CDR1 and CDR2 from the germline V gene are WNHNN and SYGVQD (reference sequence). V was cut by 8 bases and J by 10 bases, with 17 bases left in between. This CDR3 contains 12 residues. CDR3 region: CASSWFRDFQYF. The DNA of the CDR3 is TGCGCCAGCTCGTGGTTCCGGGACTTCCAGTACTTC.

J is TRBJ2-1 and V is TRBV7-9; 13 bases map to TRBD2. V trimming: 5 bases; J trimming: 10 bases; junction bases outside the gene matches: 11. The CDR3 has 16 residues. The germline CDR1 and CDR2 sequences are SEHNR and FQNEAQ (reference sequence). This CDR3 reads CASSPPGTSGTGEQFF. CDR3 sequence (DNA): TGTGCCAGCAGCCCCCCCGGGACTAGCGGGACGGGAGAGCAGTTCTTC.

V and J are TRBV28 and TRBJ1-2; the D gene is possibly TRBD1 (6 bases). This CDR3 spans 12 amino acids. From germline, CDR1 is MDHEN and CDR2 SYDVKM. Between the trimmed V and J ends, which lost 11 bases and 4 bases, there was a span of 14 bases. In DNA form, the CDR3 reads TGTGCCGCCTATTGGGGGCCCTATGGCTACACCTTC. This codes for CAAYWGPYGYTF.

The V gene is TRBV2, the J gene TRBJ2-1, with TRBD2 matching 13 bases. The CDR3 is 14 amino acids. V was clipped by 10 bases and J by 5 bases; unmatched bases: 5. Looked up from germline, CDR1 is SNHLY and CDR2 is FYNNEI. The CDR3 reads CATQGLAGNNEQFF. The CDR3 DNA reads as TGTGCCACCCAGGGACTAGCGGGAAACAATGAGCAGTTCTTC.

The J gene is TRBJ2-1, the V gene TRBV4-1, with TRBD2 identical over 11 bases. J lost 8 bases, V lost 4 bases, and 4 bases had no gene match. Germline CDR1 reads MGHRA; CDR2 reads YSYEKL. CDR3 length: 14 residues. CDR3 sequence (DNA): TGCGCCAGCAGCCTTAGCGGGGGGGCGGATGAGCAGTTCTTC. Its translation is CASSLSGGADEQFF.

This clone was seen a handful of times. CDR3 nucleotide sequence: TGCGCCAGCAGGGGACTAGCGGGAGGTCACAATGAGCAGTTCTTC. It encodes CASRGLAGGHNEQFF. The V and J genes are TRBV10-2 and TRBJ2-1; 15 positions match TRBD2. The J segment lost 5 bases and the V segment lost 6 bases, leaving 2 bases of the junction unmatched. This CDR3 is built from 15 residues. Germline V CDR1 and CDR2: WSHSY, SAAADI.

The rearrangement uses TRBV5-1 and TRBJ1-1; 7 positions match TRBD1. CDR3 length: 16 amino acids. Germline V gives CDR1 SGHRS, CDR2 YFSETQ. V gave up 4 bases and J gave up 1 base; unmatched junction bases: 10. CDR3 in amino acids: CASSTGTVRSNTEAFF. CDR3 sequence (DNA): TGCGCCAGCAGCACGGGGACAGTTAGGTCGAACACTGAAGCTTTCTTT.

This chain links TRBV30 with TRBJ1-2; a weak D match, TRBD1 (6 bases). Trimming took off 3 bases at V and 7 bases at J, with 15 bases between the two ends. This CDR3 spans 13 amino acids. The germline CDR1 and CDR2 sequences are GTSNPN and SVGIG (reference sequence). CDR3 coding DNA: TGTGCCTGGAGCGTCACCTCCAGGGGTGGCTACACCTTC. Translated: CAWSVTSRGGYTF.

The chain uses TRBV3-1 (or the pseudogene TRBV3-2) and TRBJ2-1, with TRBD1 matching over 10 bases. Germline V CDR1 and CDR2: LGHDT, YNNKEL (reference sequence). J was trimmed by 9 bases and V by 7 bases; bases with no gene match: 12. The CDR3 contains 15 residues. The CDR3 is CASTYGTGVIGEQFF. CDR3 bases: TGTGCCAGCACCTACGGGACAGGGGTAATAGGTGAGCAGTTCTTC.

This chain joins TRBV6-2 or TRBV6-3 and TRBJ1-2; D gene uncertain. Germline CDR1 MNHEY, CDR2 SVGEGT. Trimming left V 1 base short and J 8 bases short, with 8 bases between. The CDR3 covers 12 residues. CDR3 region: CASSYWVGGYTF. The DNA for the CDR3 is TGTGCCAGCAGTTACTGGGTCGGGGGCTACACCTTC.

The rearrangement uses TRBV7-2 and TRBJ2-7; 7 bases agree with TRBD1. Germline trimming cut 6 bases from V and 0 bases from J; bases unmatched to any gene: 8. This CDR3 is 15 amino acids long. Germline lookup yields CDR1 SGHTA and CDR2 FQGNSA. In DNA form, the CDR3 reads TGTGCCAGCAGACCAACCGGGACAGTCTCCTACGAGCAGTACTTC. It codes for CASRPTGTVSYEQYF.

The chain joins TRBV7-9 to TRBJ2-1, with 8 bases matching TRBD2. The CDR3 is 13 amino acids. With 3 bases clipped from V and 14 bases from J, the junction kept 9 bases outside the gene matches. Germline loops: CDR1 SEHNR, CDR2 FQNEAQ (reference sequence). CDR3 in amino acids: CASSLLAGGVEFF. DNA for the CDR3: TGTGCCAGCAGCTTGCTAGCGGGTGGAGTAGAGTTCTTC.

The CDR3 sequence is CASRYNRGVMNNQPQHF. As DNA, the CDR3 is TGTGCCAGCAGGTATAACAGGGGAGTAATGAACAATCAGCCCCAGCATTTT. V usage is TRBV28 and J usage is TRBJ1-5, with 7 bases fitting TRBD1. Trimming at V came to 6 bases and at J to 3 bases, leaving 14 bases not matched to a gene. The CDR3 loop spans 17 amino acids. In germline, CDR1 is MDHEN, CDR2 SYDVKM.

The chain uses TRBV7-3 and TRBJ1-2; D might be TRBD1 (5 bases). V lost 1 base and J lost 9, with 12 bases in between. CDR3 size: 13 residues. Per germline, CDR1 SGHTA and CDR2 FQGTGA. CDR3 DNA sequence: TGTGCCAGCAGCTTAAACCCGGGGGATAGCTACACCTTC. Protein: CASSLNPGDSYTF.

The J gene is TRBJ1-1, the V gene TRBV19, with 9 bases fitting TRBD1. Trimming cost V 6 bases and J 4 bases; bases outside gene matches: 6. Germline CDR1 LNHDA, CDR2 SQIVND (reference sequence). This CDR3 is 14 amino acids long. CDR3 DNA sequence: TGTGCCAGTAGGCTACAGGGGGCAGGCACTGAAGCTTTCTTT. Translation: CASRLQGAGTEAFF.

The J gene is TRBJ1-6, the V gene TRBV7-2; D is perhaps TRBD1 (5 bases). V lost 1 base, J lost 4 bases, and 11 bases lay in between. Germline CDR1 and CDR2: SGHTA and FQGNSA. CDR3 length: 16 residues. CDR3 sequence: CASSLVGGGYNSPLHF. The CDR3, as DNA: TGTGCCAGCAGCTTAGTCGGGGGGGGTTATAATTCACCCCTCCACTTT.

This chain joins TRBV25-1 and TRBJ2-1; D perhaps matches TRBD2 (6 bases). Trimming took 4 bases from V and 6 from J, leaving 19 bases between them. This CDR3 region has 16 residues. The germline V gene encodes CDR1 MGHDK and CDR2 SYGVNS. CDR3 amino acids: CASSATLGLGGNEQFF. CDR3 nucleotide sequence: TGTGCCAGCAGTGCGACACTCGGACTGGGGGGCAATGAGCAGTTCTTC.

V is TRBV29-1 and J is TRBJ2-1; TRBD2 aligns across 15 bases. CDR1 is SQVTM, CDR2 ANQGSEA, per germline. V shed 3 bases and J 5 bases; nucleotides not matched to a gene: 11. The CDR3 spans 18 residues. This chain's CDR3 is CSVERGLAGGRGNNEQFF. The CDR3 DNA is TGCAGCGTTGAGAGGGGACTAGCGGGAGGCCGGGGAAACAATGAGCAGTTCTTC.

The V call is TRBV7-3, the J call TRBJ2-5; 8 bases fit TRBD1. CDR3 length: 15 amino acids. CDR1 and CDR2 from the germline V gene are SGHTA and FQGTGA. J lost 4 bases, V lost 1 base, and 5 bases had no gene match. In DNA form, the CDR3 reads TGTGCCAGCAGCTTAAAGGCAGGGGGCGCAGAGACCCAGTACTTC. It translates to CASSLKAGGAETQYF.

This chain's CDR3 is CASSLAVAAGNTIYF. Here the CDR3 DNA reads TGTGCCAGCAGCTTAGCGGTGGCGGCCGGAAACACCATATATTTT. The rearrangement joins TRBV7-8 to TRBJ1-3, with D hard to call. V was clipped by 0 bases and J by 4 bases, with 10 bases between them. This CDR3 has 15 residues. Germline loops: CDR1 SGHVS, CDR2 FQNEAQ.

CDR3 amino acids: CASSLTGTGKYEQYF. DNA of the CDR3: TGTGCCAGCAGTTTAACGGGGACTGGAAAATACGAGCAGTACTTC. V usage is TRBV27 and J usage is TRBJ2-7; maybe TRBD2 (6 bases). This CDR3 is built from 15 residues. The ends were cut back, 2 bases at V and 4 bases at J, with 15 bases in the middle. Looked up from germline, CDR1 is MNHEY and CDR2 is SMNVEV (reference sequence).

V gene TRBV7-3 combines with J gene TRBJ2-7; D not certain. Trimming left V 11 bases short and J 3 bases short, with 11 bases between. The CDR3 length is 11 residues. Germline-derived CDR1 and CDR2 are SGHTA and FQGTGA. The CDR3 sequence: CALTPSYEQYF. CDR3 nucleotides: TGTGCCTTAACGCCGAGCTACGAGCAGTACTTC.

The rearrangement joins TRBV19 to TRBJ1-1; 7 positions agree with TRBD1. V trimming: 0 bases; J trimming: 3 bases; junction bases outside the gene matches: 7. The length of the CDR3 is 16 residues. Per germline, CDR1 LNHDA and CDR2 SQIVND (reference sequence). This CDR3 is CASSIDLRTGDTEAFF. The DNA for the CDR3 is TGTGCCAGTAGTATAGATCTCAGGACAGGCGACACTGAAGCTTTCTTT.

This rearrangement joins TRBV6-5 to TRBJ2-3, with 8 positions matching TRBD2. CDR1 and CDR2 from the germline V gene are MNHEY and SVGAGI. CDR3 length equals 15 residues. J was trimmed by 2 bases and V by 6 bases; bases with no gene match: 7. The CDR3 loop is CASRFGGRYTDTQYF. The CDR3 nucleotides are TGTGCCAGCAGGTTTGGCGGGAGGTACACAGATACGCAGTATTTT.

With respect to this clone: Distinct nucleotide sequences in the sample also encode this CDR3. The V and J genes are TRBV29-1 and TRBJ1-1; D is unresolved. Trimming cost V 4 bases and J 1 base, with 4 bases left between them. Germline V gene sequence: CDR1 SQVTM, CDR2 ANQGSEA. The CDR3 sequence is 11 residues long. The CDR3 is CSVGRNTEAFF. For the CDR3, the DNA is TGCAGCGTTGGTAGGAACACTGAAGCTTTCTTT.